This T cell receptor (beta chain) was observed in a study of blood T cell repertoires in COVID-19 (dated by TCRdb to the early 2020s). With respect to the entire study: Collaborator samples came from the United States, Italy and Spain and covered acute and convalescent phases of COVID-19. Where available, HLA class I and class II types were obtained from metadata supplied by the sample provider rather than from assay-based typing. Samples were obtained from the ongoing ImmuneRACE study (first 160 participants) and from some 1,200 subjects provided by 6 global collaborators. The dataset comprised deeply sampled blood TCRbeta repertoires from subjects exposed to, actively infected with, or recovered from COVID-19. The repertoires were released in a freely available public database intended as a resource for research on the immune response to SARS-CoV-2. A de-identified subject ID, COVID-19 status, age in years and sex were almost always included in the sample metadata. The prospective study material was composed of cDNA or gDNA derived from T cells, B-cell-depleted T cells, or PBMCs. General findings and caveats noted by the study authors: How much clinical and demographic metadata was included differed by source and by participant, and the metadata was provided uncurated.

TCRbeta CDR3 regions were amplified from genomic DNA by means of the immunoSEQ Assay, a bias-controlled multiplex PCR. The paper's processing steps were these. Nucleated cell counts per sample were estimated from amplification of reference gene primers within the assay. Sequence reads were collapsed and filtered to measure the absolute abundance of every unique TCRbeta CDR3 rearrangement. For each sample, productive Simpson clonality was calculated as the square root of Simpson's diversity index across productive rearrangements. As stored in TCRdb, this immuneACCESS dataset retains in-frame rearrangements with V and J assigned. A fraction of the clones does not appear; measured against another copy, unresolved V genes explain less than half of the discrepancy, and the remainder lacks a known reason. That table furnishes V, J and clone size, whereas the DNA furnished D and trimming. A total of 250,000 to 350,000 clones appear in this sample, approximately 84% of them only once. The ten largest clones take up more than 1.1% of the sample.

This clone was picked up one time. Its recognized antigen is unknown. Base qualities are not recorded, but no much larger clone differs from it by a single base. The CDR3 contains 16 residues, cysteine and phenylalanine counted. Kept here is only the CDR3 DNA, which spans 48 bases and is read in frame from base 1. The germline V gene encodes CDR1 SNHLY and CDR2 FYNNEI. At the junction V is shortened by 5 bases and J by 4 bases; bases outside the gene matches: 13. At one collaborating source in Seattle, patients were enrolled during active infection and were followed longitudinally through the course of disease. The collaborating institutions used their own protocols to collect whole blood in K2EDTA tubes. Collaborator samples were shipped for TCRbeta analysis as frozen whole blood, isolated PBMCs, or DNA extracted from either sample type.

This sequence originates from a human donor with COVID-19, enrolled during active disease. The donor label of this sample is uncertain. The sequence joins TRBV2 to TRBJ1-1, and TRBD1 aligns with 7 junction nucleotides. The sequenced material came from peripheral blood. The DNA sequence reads TGTGCCAGCAGTACCAACGGACAGGCCGCCGGCACTGAAGCTTTCTTT. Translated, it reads CASSTNGQAAGTEAFF.